This T cell receptor (beta chain) was identified during a study of blood T cell repertoires in COVID-19. The assay was immunoSEQ multiplex PCR, and TCRdb's table has in-frame clones only and misses some. The sample contains 50,000 to 75,000 clones, less than 80% of which appear only once. The TCR originated in a man in his sixties with acute or convalescent COVID-19. Input material: peripheral blood.

CDR3: CASRAGGPGANVLTF. CDR3 nucleotide sequence: TGCGCCAGCAGAGCGGGAGGGCCTGGGGCCAACGTCCTGACTTTC. The rearrangement joins TRBV23-1 to TRBJ2-6; TRBD2 aligns across 10 bases. TRBV23-1 is flagged as an ORF with uncertain function. The ends lost 6 bases at V and 2 bases at J; junction bases unmatched: 1. The CDR3 spans 15 residues.